The 14 T cell receptor beta chains given below trace back to one sample, sequenced in a study of cytomegalovirus exposure and HLA in healthy donors. The study ran its PCR with 60 Vbeta and 13 Jbeta primers. Assay used: immunoSEQ multiplex PCR; TCRdb lists only in-frame clones, some missing. The table has 100,000 to 150,000 clones, roughly 72% seen once; the top ten hold around 10%. What was sequenced was PBMCs. Receptor source: a woman aged 45-59 years in good health and CMV-seropositive.

CDR3 in amino acids: CASSPPGLTDTQYF. The CDR3 nucleotides read TGTGCCAGCAGTCCGCCGGGACTCACAGATACGCAGTATTTT. This chain uses TRBV6-5 with TRBJ2-3; D perhaps matches TRBD2 (6 bases). Trimming took 5 bases from V and 2 from J, leaving 11 bases between them. The germline CDR1 and CDR2 sequences are MNHEY and SVGAGI. The CDR3 has 14 amino acids.

This chain joins TRBV7-9 and TRBJ2-7; tentative D call: TRBD1 (6 bases). V was pared by 6 bases and J by 3 bases, with 9 bases between. CDR1 is SEHNR and CDR2 is FQNEAQ in the germline V gene (reference sequence). The CDR3 has 12 amino acids. The CDR3 loop is CASSWDNYEQYF. The CDR3, as DNA: TGTGCCAGCAGTTGGGACAACTACGAGCAGTACTTC.

The table lists this clone with a count of one. The chain's CDR3 is CAWAIGTQYF. The CDR3 bases are TGTGCCTGGGCCATCGGGACCCAGTACTTC. The chain links TRBV30 to TRBJ2-5; D gene ambiguous. The CDR3 contains 10 residues. Trimming pared 5 bases from V and 7 bases from J, leaving 8 bases between. CDR1 and CDR2 from the germline V gene are GTSNPN and SVGIG (reference sequence).

V is TRBV18 and J is TRBJ2-5, with 9 nucleotides matching TRBD2. Germline values: CDR1 KGHSH, CDR2 LQKENI. This CDR3 is 17 amino acids long. J gave up 1 base and V 0 bases, and 6 bases lay outside the gene matches. The CDR3 coding sequence is TGTGCCAGCTCACCACCTTTCGGCGGGGGGGTCCAAGAGACCCAGTACTTC. Translation gives CASSPPFGGGVQETQYF.

The chain couples TRBV19 to TRBJ1-5, with D hard to call. Germline assignment: CDR1 LNHDA and CDR2 SQIVND (reference sequence). Trimming removed 5 bases at V and 5 bases at J, with 10 bases between. This CDR3 spans 13 amino acids. CDR3 loop: CASSLSRDQPQHF. CDR3 in DNA: TGTGCCAGTAGTCTATCGAGGGATCAGCCCCAGCATTTT.

The chain employs TRBV21-1 and TRBJ1-5; the D call in the table, TRBD1, was not verified against the DNA. TRBV21-1 is a recognized pseudogene. This CDR3 contains 15 residues. The CDR3 nucleotides read TGTGCCAGCAGCAAAGCACCTTTTGGCATCCAGCCCCAGCATTTT. Translation gives CASSKAPFGIQPQHF.

This clone was detected only a few times. The rearrangement joins TRBV7-2 to TRBJ1-2; the D is unclear. Germline V CDR1 and CDR2: SGHTA, FQGNSA. Deletions cut 3 bases from V and 1 base from J, with 12 bases between. This CDR3 comprises 15 residues. CDR3 region: CASSFAGSFNYGYTF. As DNA, the CDR3 is TGTGCCAGCAGCTTCGCGGGTAGTTTTAACTATGGCTACACCTTC.

The gene calls are TRBV25-1 and TRBJ2-2, with no clear D. Germline V lookup: CDR1 MGHDK, CDR2 SYGVNS. The CDR3 contains 16 residues. V was trimmed by 4 bases and J by 2 bases, leaving 14 bases between them. The CDR3 reads CASSGSAVVNTGELFF. CDR3 nucleotide sequence: TGTGCCAGCAGTGGCAGCGCCGTTGTAAACACCGGGGAGCTGTTTTTT.

The chain recombines TRBV6-6 with TRBJ2-7; 8 bases map to TRBD2. Germline loops: CDR1 MNHNY, CDR2 SVGAGI (reference sequence). This CDR3 is built from 16 residues. Unmatched junction bases numbered 7, after V lost 1 base and J lost 2 bases. CDR3 residues: CASSYLRLASAYEQYF. The CDR3 bases are TGTGCCAGCAGTTACTTACGACTAGCGTCGGCCTACGAGCAGTACTTC.

A note on this clone: This sequence is one base from a far larger clone and is likely a read error. This chain uses TRBV6-1 with TRBJ2-7; 7 bases are a match to TRBD2. CDR3 length equals 13 residues. Germline CDR1 MNHNS, CDR2 SASEGT. Unmatched junction bases numbered 6, after V lost 8 bases and J lost 2 bases. CDR3 in amino acids: CASRRGTTYEQYF. For the CDR3, the DNA is TGTGCCAGCCGTCGTGGGACTACCTACGAGCAGTACTTC.

This clone appeared a few times. J is TRBJ2-1 and V is TRBV7-9; D not certain. V gave up 4 bases and J gave up 0 bases, with 7 bases separating them. Germline CDR1 and CDR2: SEHNR and FQNEAQ (reference sequence). The CDR3 has 14 amino acids. CDR3 sequence reads: CASSSRSSYNEQFF. The DNA for the CDR3 is TGTGCCAGCAGCTCCCGTAGCTCCTACAATGAGCAGTTCTTC. The whole variable domain, remainder taken from reference TRBV7-9 and TRBJ2-1, is DTGVSQNPRHKITKRGQNVTFRCDPISEHNRLYWYRQTLGQGPEFLTYFQNEAQLEKSRLLSDRFSAERPKGSFSTLEIQRTEQGDSAMYLCASSSRSSYNEQFFGPGTRLTVL.

There are a few counts of this clone. The chain joins TRBV4-3 to TRBJ1-1, with a weak D call TRBD1 (6 bases). Germline loops: CDR1 LGHNA, CDR2 YSLEER. CDR3 length: 14 residues. The V end was cut by 0 bases, the J end by 5 bases, with 10 bases between. The CDR3 DNA is TGCGCCAGCAGCCAAGAAGGGGGAGAGACTGAAGCTTTCTTT. As protein: CASSQEGGETEAFF.

The chain joins TRBV27 to TRBJ2-7; 10 nucleotides match TRBD2. J was trimmed by 0 bases and V by 4 bases; bases with no gene match: 3. From germline, CDR1 is MNHEY and CDR2 SMNVEV (reference sequence). The CDR3 runs 15 residues. The CDR3 region is CASSSGLAVSYEQYF. Here the CDR3 DNA reads TGTGCCAGCAGTTCTGGACTAGCGGTCTCCTACGAGCAGTACTTC.

V is TRBV7-2 and J is TRBJ1-1, with D tentatively TRBD1 (5 bases). Germline CDR1 and CDR2: SGHTA and FQGNSA. V was cut by 1 base and J by 3 bases, with 9 bases left in between. The CDR3 spans 14 residues. The CDR3: CASSLGLGDTEAFF. Written as DNA, the CDR3 is TGTGCCAGCAGCTTAGGCCTAGGGGACACTGAAGCTTTCTTT.